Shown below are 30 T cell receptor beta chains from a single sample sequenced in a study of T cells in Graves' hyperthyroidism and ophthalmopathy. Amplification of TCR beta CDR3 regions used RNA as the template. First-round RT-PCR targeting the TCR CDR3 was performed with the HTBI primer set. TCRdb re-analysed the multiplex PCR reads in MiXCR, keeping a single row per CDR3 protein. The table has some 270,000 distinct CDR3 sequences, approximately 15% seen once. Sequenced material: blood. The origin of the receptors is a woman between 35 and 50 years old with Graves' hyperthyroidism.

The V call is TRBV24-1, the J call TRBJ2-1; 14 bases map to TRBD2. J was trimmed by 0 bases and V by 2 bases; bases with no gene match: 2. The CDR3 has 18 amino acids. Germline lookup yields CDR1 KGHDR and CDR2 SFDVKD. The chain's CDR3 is CATSDSGTSGSSYNEQFF. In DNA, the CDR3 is TGTGCCACCAGTGATTCCGGGACTAGCGGGAGCTCCTACAATGAGCAGTTCTTC.

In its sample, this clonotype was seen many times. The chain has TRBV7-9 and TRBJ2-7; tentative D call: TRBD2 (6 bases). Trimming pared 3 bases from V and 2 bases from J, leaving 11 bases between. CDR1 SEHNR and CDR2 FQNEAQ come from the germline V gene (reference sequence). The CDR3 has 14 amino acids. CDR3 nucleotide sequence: TGTGCCAGCAGCTTTGGTGGAGGGGCCTACGAGCAGTACTTC. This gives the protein CASSFGGGAYEQYF.

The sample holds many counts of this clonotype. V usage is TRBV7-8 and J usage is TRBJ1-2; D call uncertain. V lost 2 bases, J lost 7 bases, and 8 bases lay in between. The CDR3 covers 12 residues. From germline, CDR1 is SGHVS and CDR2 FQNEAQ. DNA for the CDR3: TGTGCCAGCAGCTTAACAGATACTGGCTACACCTTC. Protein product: CASSLTDTGYTF.

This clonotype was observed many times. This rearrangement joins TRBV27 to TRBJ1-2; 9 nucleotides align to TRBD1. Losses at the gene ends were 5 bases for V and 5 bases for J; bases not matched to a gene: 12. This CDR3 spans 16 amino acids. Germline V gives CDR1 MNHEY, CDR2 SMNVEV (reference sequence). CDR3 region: CASSASGQGGIYGYTF. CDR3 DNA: TGTGCCAGCAGTGCGTCGGGACAGGGAGGGATATATGGCTACACCTTC.

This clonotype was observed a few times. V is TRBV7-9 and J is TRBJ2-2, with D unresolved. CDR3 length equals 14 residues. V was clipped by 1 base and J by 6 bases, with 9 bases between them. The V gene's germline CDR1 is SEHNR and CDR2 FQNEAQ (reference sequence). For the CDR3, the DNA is TGTGCCAGCAGCTTAGGGAGTACCTCCGGGGAGCTGTTTTTT. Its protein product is CASSLGSTSGELFF.

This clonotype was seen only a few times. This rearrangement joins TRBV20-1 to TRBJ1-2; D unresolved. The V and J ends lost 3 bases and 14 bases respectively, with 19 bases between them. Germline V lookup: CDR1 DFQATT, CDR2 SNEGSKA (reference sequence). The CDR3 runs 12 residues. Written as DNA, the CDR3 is TGCAGTGCTAGTTCACCAAGGACGTCGCTGACCTTC. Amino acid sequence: CSASSPRTSLTF.

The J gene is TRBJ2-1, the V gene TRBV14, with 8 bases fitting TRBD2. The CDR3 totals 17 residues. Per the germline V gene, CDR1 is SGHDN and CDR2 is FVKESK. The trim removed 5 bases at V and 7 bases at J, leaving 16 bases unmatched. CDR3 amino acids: CASSSFAPGTRGNEQFF. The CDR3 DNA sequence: TGTGCCAGCAGCTCATTCGCCCCCGGGACTAGAGGTAATGAGCAGTTCTTC.

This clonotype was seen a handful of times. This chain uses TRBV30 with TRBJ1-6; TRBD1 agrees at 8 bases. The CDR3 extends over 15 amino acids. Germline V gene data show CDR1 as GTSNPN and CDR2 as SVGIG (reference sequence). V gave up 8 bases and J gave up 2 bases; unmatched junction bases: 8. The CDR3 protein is CAHGQGRTYNSPLHF. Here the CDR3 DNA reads TGTGCCCATGGACAGGGCAGGACCTATAATTCACCCCTCCACTTT.

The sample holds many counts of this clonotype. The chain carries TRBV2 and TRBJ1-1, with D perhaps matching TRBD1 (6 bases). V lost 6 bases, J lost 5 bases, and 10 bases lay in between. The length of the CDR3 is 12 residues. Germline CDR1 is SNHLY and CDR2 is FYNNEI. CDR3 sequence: CASSPDRTEAFF. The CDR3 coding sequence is TGTGCCAGCAGCCCTGACAGGACTGAAGCTTTCTTT.

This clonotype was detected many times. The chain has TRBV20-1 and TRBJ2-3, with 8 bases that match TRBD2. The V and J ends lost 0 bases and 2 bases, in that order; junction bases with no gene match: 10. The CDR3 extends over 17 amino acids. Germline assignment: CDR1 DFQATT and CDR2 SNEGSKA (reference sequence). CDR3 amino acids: CSARDLSGTRTTDTQYF. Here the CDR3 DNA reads TGCAGTGCTAGAGATCTCTCCGGGACTAGGACCACAGATACGCAGTATTTT.

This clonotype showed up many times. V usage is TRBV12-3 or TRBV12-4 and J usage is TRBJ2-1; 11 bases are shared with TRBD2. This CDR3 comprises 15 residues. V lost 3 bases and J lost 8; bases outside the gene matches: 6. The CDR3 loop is CASSFSGRASDEQFF. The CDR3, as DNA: TGTGCCAGCAGTTTTAGCGGGAGGGCCTCTGATGAGCAGTTCTTC.

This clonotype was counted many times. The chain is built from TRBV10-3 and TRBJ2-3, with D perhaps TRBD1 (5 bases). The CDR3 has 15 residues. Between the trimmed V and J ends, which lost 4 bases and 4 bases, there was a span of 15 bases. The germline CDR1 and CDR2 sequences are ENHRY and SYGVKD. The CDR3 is CAISGLQGIADTQYF. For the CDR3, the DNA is TGTGCCATCAGTGGGTTGCAGGGTATAGCAGATACGCAGTATTTT.

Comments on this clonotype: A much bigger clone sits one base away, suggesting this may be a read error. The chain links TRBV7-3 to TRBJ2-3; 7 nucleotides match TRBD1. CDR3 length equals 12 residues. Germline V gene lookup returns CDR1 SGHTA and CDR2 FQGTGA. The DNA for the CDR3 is TGTGCCAGCAGCATGGGGACAGATGCGCAGTATTTT. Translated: CASSMGTDAQYF.

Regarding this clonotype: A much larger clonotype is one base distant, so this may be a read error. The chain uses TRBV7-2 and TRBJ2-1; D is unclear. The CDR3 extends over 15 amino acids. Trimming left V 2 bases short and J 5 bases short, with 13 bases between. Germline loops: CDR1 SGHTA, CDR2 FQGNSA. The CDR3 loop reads CASSLPVGANNEQFF. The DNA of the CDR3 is TGTGCCAGCAGCTTACCAGTTGGCGCCAACAATGAGCAGTTCTTC.

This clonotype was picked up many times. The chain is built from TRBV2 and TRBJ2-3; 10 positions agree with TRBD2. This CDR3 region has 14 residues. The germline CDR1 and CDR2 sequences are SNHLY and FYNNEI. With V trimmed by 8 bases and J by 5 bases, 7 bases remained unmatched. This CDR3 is CASFLLAGIDTQYF. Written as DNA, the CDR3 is TGTGCCAGCTTCTTACTAGCGGGAATAGATACGCAGTATTTT.

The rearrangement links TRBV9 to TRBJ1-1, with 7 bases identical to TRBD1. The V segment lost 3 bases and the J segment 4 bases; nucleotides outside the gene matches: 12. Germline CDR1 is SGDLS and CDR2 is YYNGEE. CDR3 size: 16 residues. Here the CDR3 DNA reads TGTGCCAGCAGCGCCGCCCTTGGGGCAGGGGGCACTGAAGCTTTCTTT. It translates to CASSAALGAGGTEAFF. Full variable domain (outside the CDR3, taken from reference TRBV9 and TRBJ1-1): DSGVTQTPKHLITATGQRVTLRCSPRSGDLSVYWYQQSLDQGLQFLIQYYNGEERAKGNILERFSAQQFPDLHSELNLSSLELGDSALYFCASSAALGAGGTEAFFGQGTRLTVV.

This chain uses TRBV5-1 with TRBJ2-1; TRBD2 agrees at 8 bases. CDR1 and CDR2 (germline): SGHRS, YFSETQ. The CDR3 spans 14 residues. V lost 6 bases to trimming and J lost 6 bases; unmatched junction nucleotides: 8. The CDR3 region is CASTYNAGGNEQFF. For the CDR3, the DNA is TGCGCCAGCACCTACAATGCGGGGGGCAATGAGCAGTTCTTC.

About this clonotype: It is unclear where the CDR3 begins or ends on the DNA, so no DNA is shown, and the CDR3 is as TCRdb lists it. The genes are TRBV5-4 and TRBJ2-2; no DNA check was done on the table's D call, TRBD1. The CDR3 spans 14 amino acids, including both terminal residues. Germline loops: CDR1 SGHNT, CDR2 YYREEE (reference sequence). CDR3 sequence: CASSFGGGTGELVF.

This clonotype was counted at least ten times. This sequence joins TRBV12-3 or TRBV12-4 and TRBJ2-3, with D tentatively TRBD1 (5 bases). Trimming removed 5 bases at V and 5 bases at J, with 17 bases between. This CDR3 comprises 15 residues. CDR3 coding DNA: TGTGCCAGCAGTCCCCCGGCAGGGCCAGTAGATACGCAGTATTTT. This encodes CASSPPAGPVDTQYF.

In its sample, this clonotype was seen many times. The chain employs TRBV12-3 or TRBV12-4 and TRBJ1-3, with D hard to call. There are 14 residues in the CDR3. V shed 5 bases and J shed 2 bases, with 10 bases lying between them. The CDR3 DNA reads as TGTGCCAGCAGTCGACCGGCGGCTGGAAACACCATATATTTT. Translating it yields CASSRPAAGNTIYF.

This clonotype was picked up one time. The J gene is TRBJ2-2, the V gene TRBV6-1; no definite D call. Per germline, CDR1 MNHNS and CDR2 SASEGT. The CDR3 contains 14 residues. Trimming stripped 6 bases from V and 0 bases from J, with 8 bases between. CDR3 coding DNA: TGTGCCAGCAGCCGCTCGGCGAACACCGGGGAGCTGTTTTTT. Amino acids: CASSRSANTGELFF.

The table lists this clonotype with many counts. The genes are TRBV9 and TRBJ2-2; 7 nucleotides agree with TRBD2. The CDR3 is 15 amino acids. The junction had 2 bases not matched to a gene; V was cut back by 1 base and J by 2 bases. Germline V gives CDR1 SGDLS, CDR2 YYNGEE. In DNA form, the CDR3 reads TGTGCCAGCAGCGTACCAGCGGGAAACACCGGGGAGCTGTTTTTT. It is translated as CASSVPAGNTGELFF. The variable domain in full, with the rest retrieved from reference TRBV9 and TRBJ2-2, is DSGVTQTPKHLITATGQRVTLRCSPRSGDLSVYWYQQSLDQGLQFLIQYYNGEERAKGNILERFSAQQFPDLHSELNLSSLELGDSALYFCASSVPAGNTGELFFGEGSRLTVL.

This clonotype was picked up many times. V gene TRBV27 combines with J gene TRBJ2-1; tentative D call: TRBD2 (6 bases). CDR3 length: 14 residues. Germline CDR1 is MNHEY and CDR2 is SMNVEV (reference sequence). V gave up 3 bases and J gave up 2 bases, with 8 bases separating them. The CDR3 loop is CASSFGSTYNEQFF. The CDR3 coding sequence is TGTGCCAGCAGTTTCGGGAGTACCTACAATGAGCAGTTCTTC.

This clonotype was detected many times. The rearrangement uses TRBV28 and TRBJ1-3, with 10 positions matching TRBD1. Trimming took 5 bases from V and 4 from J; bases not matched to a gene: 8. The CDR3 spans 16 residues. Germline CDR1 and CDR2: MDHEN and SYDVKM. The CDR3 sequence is CASSTPTGGLGNTIYF. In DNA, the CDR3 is TGTGCCAGCAGTACGCCGACAGGGGGCCTCGGAAACACCATATATTTT.

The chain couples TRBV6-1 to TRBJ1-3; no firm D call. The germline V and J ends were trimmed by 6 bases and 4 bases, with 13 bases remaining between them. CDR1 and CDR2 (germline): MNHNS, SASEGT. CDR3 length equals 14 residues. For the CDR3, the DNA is TGTGCCAGCAGCCCTTCGTCGGGGGGAAACACCATATATTTT. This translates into CASSPSSGGNTIYF.

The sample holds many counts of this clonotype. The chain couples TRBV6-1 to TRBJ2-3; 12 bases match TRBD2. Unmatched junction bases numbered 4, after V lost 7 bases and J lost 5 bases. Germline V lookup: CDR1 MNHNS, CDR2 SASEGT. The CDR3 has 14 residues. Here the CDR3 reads CASTRLAGVDTQYF. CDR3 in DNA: TGTGCCAGCACCAGACTAGCGGGAGTAGATACGCAGTATTTT.

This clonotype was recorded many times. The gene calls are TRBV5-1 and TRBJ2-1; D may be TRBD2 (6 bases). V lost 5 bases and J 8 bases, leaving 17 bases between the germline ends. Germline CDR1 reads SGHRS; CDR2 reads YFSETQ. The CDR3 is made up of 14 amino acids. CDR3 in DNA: TGCGCCAGCAGTTCTAGGGACTCCCGGGATGAGCAGTTCTTC. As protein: CASSSRDSRDEQFF.

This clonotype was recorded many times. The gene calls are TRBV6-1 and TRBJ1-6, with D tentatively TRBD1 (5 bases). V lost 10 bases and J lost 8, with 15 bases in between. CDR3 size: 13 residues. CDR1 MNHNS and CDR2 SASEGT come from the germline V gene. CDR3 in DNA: TGTGCCATAAATGCTAGGGGCGATTCACCCCTCCACTTT. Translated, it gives CAINARGDSPLHF.

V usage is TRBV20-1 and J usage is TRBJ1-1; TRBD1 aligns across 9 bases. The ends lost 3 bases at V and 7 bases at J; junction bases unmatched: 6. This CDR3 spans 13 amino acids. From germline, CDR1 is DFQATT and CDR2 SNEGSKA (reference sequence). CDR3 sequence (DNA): TGCAGTGCTAGGGGGACAGGGCGAAATGAAGCTTTCTTT. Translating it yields CSARGTGRNEAFF.

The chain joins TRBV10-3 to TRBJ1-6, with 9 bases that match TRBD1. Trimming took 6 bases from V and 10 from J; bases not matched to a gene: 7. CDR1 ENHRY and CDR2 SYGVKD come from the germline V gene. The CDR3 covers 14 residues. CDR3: CAIRGTGLTSPLHF. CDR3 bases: TGTGCCATCAGGGGGACAGGGTTAACATCACCCCTCCACTTT.